This T cell receptor (beta chain) was found in a study of a mutant IDH1 vaccine in newly diagnosed glioma. Background on the study: Vaccines began 4-6 weeks after radiotherapy alone, or with temozolomide cycles.

Indicated time point: week 23, last vaccination. Doses of 300 ug of mutant IDH1 20-mer peptide were given with topical imiquimod. This CDR3 spans 14 amino acids. Germline values: CDR1 SGHRS, CDR2 YFSETQ. The V and J ends lost 2 bases and 7 bases respectively, with 14 bases between them. This clone is a singleton in its sample. The antigen is undetermined. The repertoire was sequenced with immunoSEQ multiplex PCR; TCRdb's copy has only in-frame clones and lacks some. This sample yields roughly 74,000 clones, of which around 85% are seen a single time; 0.75% to 0.95% belongs to the top ten. The clonotype comes from a woman aged 45-65 years with glioma. The rearrangement joins TRBV5-1 to TRBJ2-3; D assignment may be TRBD1 or TRBD2 (5 bases each). The sequences come from PBMCs, collected from a glioma patient whose treatment included an IDH1 peptide vaccine. CDR3 DNA: TGCGCCAGCAGCTTAGAAAAGGGACGCCATACGCAGTATTTT. This encodes CASSLEKGRHTQYF.